This T cell receptor (beta chain) was sequenced during a study of cytomegalovirus exposure and HLA in healthy donors. The wider study: The same platform used for the 650 to 850 first-cohort repertoires was also used for the 120 or so validation repertoires, as a later analysis reported. General study results and limits: Subsequent analysis revealed that first-cohort TCR clusters tended to co-occur in the 100 to 150 validation repertoires. Confirmation in vitro established that three CMV-associated chains were specific for CMV antigens. The investigators catalogued 150 or so TCR beta chains as cytomegalovirus-associated.

The table came from immunoSEQ multiplex PCR; TCRdb's copy has only in-frame clones and leaves some out. The top ten hold approximately 15% of the sample, which has 170,000 or so clones, around 85% seen once. As to this clone: Its cognate antigen is unknown.

Deletions cut 4 bases from V and 0 bases from J, with 7 bases between. CDR3 length: 14 amino acids. Germline CDR1 and CDR2: SNHLY and FYNNEI. The clonotype originates from a man aged 18-30 years in good health and CMV-seropositive. The chain has TRBV2 and TRBJ1-3, with D possibly being TRBD1 (6 bases). Source material: PBMCs. CDR3: CASSAQGSGNTIYF. CDR3 sequence (DNA): TGTGCCAGCAGTGCACAGGGCTCTGGAAACACCATATATTTT.